The rows below give T cell receptor beta chains drawn from one sample of a study of blood T cells in healthy people across ages. TCRdb used MiXCR to reprocess the 5' RACE reads, holding one entry per CDR3 protein. The sample includes roughly 800,000 distinct CDR3 sequences, about three fifths seen only once; the top ten take over 20%. Sample: blood. These receptors were taken from a man younger than 45 in good health. Both conserved end residues are trimmed from each CDR3. Clone size is stated in some rows and not others, as once, few, many or a class when expanded.

>TRBV12-3/TRBV12-4|TRBJ2-7|-
ASSTTGGSSYEQY
>TRBV2|TRBJ2-3|many
ASSEAHGTQY
>TRBV27|TRBJ1-6|few
ASSFTGMNSPLH
>TRBV7-9|TRBJ2-7|-
ASSPTGQGSYEQY
>TRBV7-2|TRBJ1-6|-
ASSLGFREGPYNSPLH
>TRBV12-3/TRBV12-4|TRBJ2-1|-
ASSQNRGWREQF
>TRBV18|TRBJ2-3|few
ASSPIIDRTDTQY
>TRBV10-3|TRBJ2-1|few
AISERGTRSSNEQF
>TRBV6-1|TRBJ1-6|-
ASSEAWDNSPLH
>TRBV27|TRBJ2-7|-
ASSSSGRASGRHEQY
>TRBV11-1|TRBJ2-1|-
ASSPNRASYNEQF
>TRBV20-1|TRBJ2-7|few
SAMLGGSGYEQY
>TRBV20-1|TRBJ2-1|-
SAQPLLAGPYNEQF
>TRBV6-6|TRBJ2-5|many
ASSYERGGLKETQY
>TRBV30|TRBJ2-1|-
AWSPARDRYSYNEQF
>TRBV4-2|TRBJ2-3|-
ASSQKTGDVADTQY
>TRBV4-3|TRBJ2-3|-
ASSQQLAGSTDTQY
>TRBV6-2/TRBV6-3|TRBJ2-3|-
ASSARGAEKPDTQY
>TRBV29-1|TRBJ2-1|-
SVDWSNEQF
>TRBV10-3|TRBJ1-6|-
AISRHRDGSSPLH
>TRBV4-3|TRBJ1-2|-
ASSQEGDLYYGYT
>TRBV6-5|TRBJ2-7|few
ASRHGQGGSYEQY
>TRBV6-7|TRBJ1-5|-
ASSPARQEGNQPQH
>TRBV4-3|-|-
ASSQDVSAGATYEQY
>TRBV7-2|TRBJ2-5|-
ASSTSAGGETQY
>TRBV29-1|TRBJ2-7|few
SVEESVPGEQY
>TRBV2|TRBJ2-1|-
ATEGFSSYNEQF
>TRBV6-4|TRBJ2-1|-
ASSDEGTAYNEQF
>TRBV6-1|TRBJ1-5|-
ASGHRTYSNQPQH